Listed here are 20 T cell receptor beta chains from one sample, sequenced in a study of blood T cell repertoires in COVID-19. Measured with immunoSEQ multiplex PCR; TCRdb has only the in-frame clones, and not every one. The sample consists of 100,000 or so clones, over 80% of them appearing once. Sequencing was done on a sample of peripheral blood. These receptor sequences come from a man aged 45-65 years with acute or convalescent COVID-19.

The chain employs TRBV6-5 and TRBJ2-7; 13 bases align to TRBD2. The V segment lost 6 bases and the J segment 4 bases; nucleotides outside the gene matches: 3. The germline gives CDR1 MNHEY, CDR2 SVGAGI. The CDR3 consists of 14 residues. CDR3 bases: TGTGCCAGCAGGACTAGCGGGGGGTCTTACGAGCAGTACTTC. Its translation is CASRTSGGSYEQYF.

V and J are TRBV10-1 and TRBJ1-2, with D hard to call. The ends were cut back, 10 bases at V and 4 bases at J, with 16 bases in the middle. The CDR3 runs to 13 residues. Germline loops: CDR1 WNHNN, CDR2 SYGVQD (reference sequence). Written as DNA, the CDR3 is TGCGCCACCGTTAAAGACACCGGCTATGGCTACACCTTC. It codes for CATVKDTGYGYTF.

The chain couples TRBV7-2 to TRBJ2-3; D possibly corresponds to TRBD1 (6 bases). CDR3 length: 14 residues. From germline, CDR1 is SGHTA and CDR2 FQGNSA. Trimming left V 4 bases short and J 1 base short, with 9 bases between. The CDR3 bases are TGTGCCAGCAGCTCCTGGACAGGCACAGATACGCAGTATTTT. Translated: CASSSWTGTDTQYF.

In its sample, this clone was seen a few times. The chain links TRBV10-3 to TRBJ1-1; D is ambiguous. V lost 1 base and J lost 5, with 14 bases in between. The CDR3 totals 15 residues. Germline V gene sequence: CDR1 ENHRY, CDR2 SYGVKD. The CDR3 region has the DNA TGTGCCATCAGTGAGTTGGGCCCCCCAGAGACTGAAGCTTTCTTT. Residues: CAISELGPPETEAFF.

The table lists this clone with a count of one. The chain employs TRBV24-1 and TRBJ2-1, with D hard to call. The CDR3 extends over 15 amino acids. Trimming stripped 1 base from V and 3 bases from J, with 9 bases between. Germline V gives CDR1 KGHDR, CDR2 SFDVKD. The CDR3 DNA sequence: TGTGCCACCAGTGATTTTCGGAGTGGCTACAATGAGCAGTTCTTC. The encoded protein is CATSDFRSGYNEQFF.

This sequence joins TRBV10-1 and TRBJ2-7; D perhaps matches TRBD1 (6 bases). Germline CDR1 WNHNN, CDR2 SYGVQD (reference sequence). The germline V and J ends were trimmed by 3 bases and 3 bases, with 6 bases remaining between them. This CDR3 is 12 amino acids long. Here the CDR3 DNA reads TGCGCCAGCAGTGAAGGGGGCTACGAGCAGTACTTC. Protein sequence: CASSEGGYEQYF.

This clone occurred a few times. CDR3 coding DNA: TGTGCCAGCAGTAAGACTATGGGCGACGAGCAGTACTTC. Its protein is CASSKTMGDEQYF. The V gene is TRBV7-2, the J gene TRBJ2-7, with D possibly TRBD2 on 5 matching bases. The CDR3 has 13 amino acids. V lost 6 bases and J 5 bases, leaving 14 bases between the germline ends. CDR1 and CDR2 (germline): SGHTA, FQGNSA.

The chain has TRBV12-3 or TRBV12-4 and TRBJ1-2, with D possibly matching TRBD1 (5 bases). The germline V and J ends were trimmed by 4 bases and 4 bases, with 7 bases remaining between them. The CDR3 loop spans 12 amino acids. This CDR3 reads CASSSTAYGYTF. The CDR3, as DNA: TGTGCCAGCAGTTCGACAGCCTATGGCTACACCTTC.

This chain uses TRBV3-1 (or the pseudogene TRBV3-2) with TRBJ2-7; TRBD1 matches at 7 bases. V shed 0 bases, J shed 2 bases, and the junction held 4 bases outside the gene matches. The germline CDR1 and CDR2 sequences are LGHDT and YNNKEL (reference sequence). This CDR3 region has 15 residues. This CDR3 reads CASSQDPGQTYEQYF. Here the CDR3 DNA reads TGTGCCAGCAGCCAAGATCCGGGACAGACCTACGAGCAGTACTTC.

This clone was detected many times. The V gene is TRBV4-3, the J gene TRBJ1-2, with unresolved D. With 2 bases removed from V and 2 bases from J, the gap between germline ends came to 6 bases. CDR1 and CDR2 (germline): LGHNA, YSLEER. The CDR3 has 13 residues. The CDR3: CASSQIMNYGYTF. Here the CDR3 DNA reads TGCGCCAGCAGCCAAATAATGAACTATGGCTACACCTTC.

This clone was found once. The rearrangement uses TRBV2 and TRBJ1-2; possibly TRBD1 for D (5 bases). Germline V gives CDR1 SNHLY, CDR2 FYNNEI. CDR3 length: 17 residues. The V gene lost 2 bases and the J gene lost 1 base, with 17 bases spanning the gap. CDR3 nucleotides: TGTGCCAGCAGTGAATTTATGGGGCGCGCTAATAACTATGGCTACACCTTC. It encodes CASSEFMGRANNYGYTF.

V and J are TRBV21-1 and TRBJ1-1; TRBD1, the table's D call, lacks a check against the DNA. TRBV21-1 is shown as a pseudogene. The CDR3 is made up of 18 amino acids. CDR3 residues: CASSTLPGTGLFDTEAFF. CDR3 DNA: TGTGCCAGCAGCACCCTACCCGGGACAGGTCTTTTTGACACTGAAGCTTTCTTT.

This clone was counted a single time. The rearrangement links TRBV30 to TRBJ1-4; weak D call: TRBD1 (5 bases). This CDR3 has 14 amino acids. V lost 2 bases and J lost 8, with 15 bases in between. Germline V lookup: CDR1 GTSNPN, CDR2 SVGIG (reference sequence). The CDR3 loop reads CAWSHTGIGEKLFF. In nucleotides, the CDR3 is TGTGCCTGGAGTCATACAGGAATAGGGGAAAAACTGTTTTTT.

The chain has TRBV4-1 and TRBJ1-2, with TRBD1 identical over 8 bases. Trimming cost V 4 bases and J 8 bases; bases outside gene matches: 6. Germline-derived CDR1 and CDR2 are MGHRA and YSYEKL. This CDR3 is built from 13 residues. CDR3 in DNA: TGCGCCAGCAGCCCCCGGACAGGGCTGGGCTACACCTTC. It is translated as CASSPRTGLGYTF.

The chain employs TRBV29-1 and TRBJ2-5, with a weak D call TRBD1 (5 bases). This CDR3 has 11 residues. The germline V and J ends were trimmed by 6 bases and 3 bases, with 8 bases remaining between them. CDR1 and CDR2 (germline): SQVTM, ANQGSEA. CDR3 DNA sequence: TGCAGCGTCCAAGGGGAAGAGACCCAGTACTTC. This sequence encodes CSVQGEETQYF.

The CDR3 spells CAWSLHRGQPQHF. CDR3 DNA: TGTGCCTGGTCCTTGCATAGGGGACAGCCCCAGCATTTT. This rearrangement joins TRBV30 to TRBJ1-5; a possible D gene is TRBD1 (5 bases). There are 13 residues in the CDR3. Germline values: CDR1 GTSNPN, CDR2 SVGIG (reference sequence). Between the trimmed V and J ends, which lost 5 bases and 7 bases, there was a span of 15 bases.

The CDR3 is CASTPSQGEQFF. The CDR3, as DNA: TGTGCCAGCACCCCCTCCCAGGGTGAGCAGTTCTTC. The chain recombines TRBV12-3 or TRBV12-4 with TRBJ2-1; maybe TRBD1 (5 bases). With 7 bases removed from V and 9 bases from J, the gap between germline ends came to 13 bases. The CDR3 extends over 12 amino acids.

J is TRBJ2-1 and V is TRBV5-4; D perhaps matches TRBD2 (5 bases). V was cut by 4 bases and J by 9 bases, with 17 bases left in between. Germline lookup yields CDR1 SGHNT and CDR2 YYREEE (reference sequence). This CDR3 region has 14 residues. The CDR3 protein is CASSGKREIGEQFF. CDR3 nucleotide sequence: TGTGCCAGCAGCGGGAAGAGGGAAATCGGTGAGCAGTTCTTC. Based on the CDR3 plus reference TRBV5-4 and TRBJ2-1, the full variable domain is ETGVTQSPTHLIKTRGQQVTLRCSSQSGHNTVSWYQQALGQGPQFIFQYYREEENGRGNFPPRFSGLQFPNYSSELNVNALELDDSALYLCASSGKREIGEQFFGPGTRLTVL.

J is TRBJ1-1 and V is TRBV2, with D maybe TRBD1 (5 bases). The CDR3 contains 13 residues. Trimming removed 7 bases at V and 3 bases at J, with 12 bases between. Germline loops: CDR1 SNHLY, CDR2 FYNNEI. CDR3 region: CASNPGGYTEAFF. CDR3 DNA sequence: TGTGCCAGCAACCCCGGGGGGTACACTGAAGCTTTCTTT.

CDR3 DNA: TGCGCCAGCAGCCACGGACTGGGCCAACTGTTTTTT. This translates into CASSHGLGQLFF. V usage is TRBV4-3 and J usage is TRBJ1-4; D not resolved. Per germline, CDR1 LGHNA and CDR2 YSLEER. Trimming removed 3 bases at V and 12 bases at J, with 11 bases between. The CDR3 is made up of 12 amino acids.